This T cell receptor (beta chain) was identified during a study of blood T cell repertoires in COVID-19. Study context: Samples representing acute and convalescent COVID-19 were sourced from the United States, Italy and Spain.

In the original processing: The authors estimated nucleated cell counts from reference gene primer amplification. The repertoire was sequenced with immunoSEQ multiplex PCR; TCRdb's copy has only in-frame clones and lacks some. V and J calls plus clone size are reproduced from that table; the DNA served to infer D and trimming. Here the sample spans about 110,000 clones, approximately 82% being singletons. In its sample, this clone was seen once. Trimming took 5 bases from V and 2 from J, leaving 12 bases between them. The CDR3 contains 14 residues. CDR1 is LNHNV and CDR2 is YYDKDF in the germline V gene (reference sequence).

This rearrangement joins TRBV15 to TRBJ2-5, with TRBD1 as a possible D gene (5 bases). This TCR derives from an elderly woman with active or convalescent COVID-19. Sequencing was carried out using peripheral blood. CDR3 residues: CATSGHRRQETQYF. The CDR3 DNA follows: TGTGCCACCAGCGGCCACAGGAGACAAGAGACCCAGTACTTC.